The source of this TCR beta chain is a study of technical replicates of blood from a handful of donors. Some clones are missing from TCRdb's copy, which holds only in-frame ones; the method was immunoSEQ multiplex PCR. The table includes just over 15,000 clones, 70% to 90% detected once. The CDR3 runs 16 residues. Trimming cost V 4 bases and J 0 bases, with 16 bases left between them. Germline loops: CDR1 SGHRS, CDR2 YFSETQ. The chain is built from TRBV5-1 and TRBJ1-1; no clear D gene. This clonotype was sampled from a human donor in good health. The sequenced material came from PBMCs. The CDR3 sequence: CASSLPPGGMNTEAFF. The CDR3 nucleotides are TGCGCCAGCAGCCTACCCCCCGGCGGTATGAACACTGAAGCTTTCTTT.